The sequence of this TCR beta chain was determined in a study of CD8 T cells in Susac syndrome. Roughly 0.45 to 1 ug RNA was reverse transcribed with random hexamers. MiXCR was run by TCRdb on the immunoSEQ multiplex PCR reads, yielding one entry per CDR3 protein. The repertoire has some 96,000 distinct CDR3 sequences, over 90% of them found once; the top ten carry about 0.29%. The CDR3 is 14 amino acids. The germline V gene has CDR1 SQVTM and CDR2 ANQGSEA. V lost 5 bases to trimming and J lost 7 bases; unmatched junction nucleotides: 5. This receptor was obtained from a human donor with Susac syndrome. The specimen sequenced was CD4+ T cells from PBMCs. The chain couples TRBV29-1 to TRBJ2-3; 14 bases line up with TRBD2. The CDR3 sequence: CSVRGTSGGYTQYF. In DNA, the CDR3 is TGCAGCGTTAGAGGGACTAGCGGGGGATATACGCAGTATTTT.